This section outlines one T cell receptor beta chain sequence together with its context. The antigen remains undetermined. This sample is part of a study of graft-versus-host responses after intestinal transplantation. Sequencing used immunoSEQ multiplex PCR; TCRdb keeps in-frame clones, though not all of them. The repertoire consists of tens of thousands of clones, with 91% occurring once and the leading ten covering roughly 2.5%. The germline V gene encodes CDR1 SGHRS and CDR2 YFSETQ. V shed 1 base and J 7 bases; nucleotides not matched to a gene: 10. The CDR3 sequence is 16 residues long. Study-level points and caveats: GvH clones detected in recipient marrow included some appearing first in ileum or blood.

The material was PBMCs, obtained almost 320 days after intestinal transplant. This TCR derives from a human patient who received an intestinal transplant, so some T cells may come from the graft donor. The chain is built from TRBV5-1 and TRBJ1-5; TRBD1 matches at 8 bases. CDR3 DNA: TGCGCCAGCAGCTTGTCCCGACAGGGGCCAGGACAGCCCCAGCATTTT. This encodes CASSLSRQGPGQPQHF.